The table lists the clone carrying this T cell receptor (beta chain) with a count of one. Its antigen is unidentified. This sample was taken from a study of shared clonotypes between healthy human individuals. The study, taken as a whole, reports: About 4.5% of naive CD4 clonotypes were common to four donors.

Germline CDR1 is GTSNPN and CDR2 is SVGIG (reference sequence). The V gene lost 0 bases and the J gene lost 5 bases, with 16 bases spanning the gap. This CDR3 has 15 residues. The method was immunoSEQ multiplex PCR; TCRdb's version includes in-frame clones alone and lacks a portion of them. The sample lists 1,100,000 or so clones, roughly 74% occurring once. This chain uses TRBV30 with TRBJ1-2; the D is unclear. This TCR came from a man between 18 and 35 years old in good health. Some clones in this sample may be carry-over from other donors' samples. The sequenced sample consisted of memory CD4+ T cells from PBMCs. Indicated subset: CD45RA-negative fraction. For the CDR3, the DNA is TGTGCCTGGAGTGTAAAATCGCTCGTGGGGTATGGCTACACCTTC. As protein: CAWSVKSLVGYGYTF.